The 10 T cell receptor beta chains presented below share a single source sample, sequenced in a study of human T cells and chemical hapten exposure. Time point indicated: patch test 2, 6 weeks after DPC sensitization. Indicated treatment: therapeutic diphenylcyclopropenone sensitization with weekly scalp DPC. MiXCR, applied by TCRdb to the RACE reads, yields one record per CDR3 protein. The table lists around 100,000 distinct CDR3 sequences, about an eighth of them singletons. The sample consisted of whole blood, taken in connection with sensitization to the hapten diphenylcyclopropenone (DPC). The receptors come from a woman in her forties with alopecia areata. Some clones in this sample may be carry-over from other donors' samples.

For this clonotype: The final CDR3 position lacks the conserved phenylalanine or tryptophan, pointing to a likely read error. The chain has TRBV30 and TRBJ1-1, with a possible D match to TRBD1 (5 bases). This CDR3 has 13 residues. From germline, CDR1 is GTSNPN and CDR2 SVGIG (reference sequence). V dropped 5 bases and J dropped 4 bases, with 14 bases sitting between them. CDR3 sequence: CAWADSGATEAFL. The CDR3 coding sequence is TGTGCCTGGGCCGACAGCGGCGCCACTGAAGCTTTCCTT.

This clonotype was counted ten times or more. The rearrangement uses TRBV12-3 or TRBV12-4 and TRBJ2-7; 7 bases line up with TRBD2. The CDR3 runs to 14 residues. V shed 7 bases, J shed 4 bases, and the junction held 10 bases outside the gene matches. CDR3 nucleotide sequence: TGTGCCAGCACTTCCCGGCGGGGGATTTACGAGCAGTACTTC. Translating gives CASTSRRGIYEQYF.

There are a few counts of this clonotype. The J gene is TRBJ2-7, the V gene TRBV12-3 or TRBV12-4, with 8 bases that match TRBD1. The CDR3 runs 14 residues. J lost 6 bases, V lost 7 bases, and 11 bases had no gene match. CDR3 sequence reads: CASTLGTGSGEQYF. CDR3 bases: TGTGCCAGCACCTTGGGGACAGGTTCAGGCGAGCAGTACTTC.

This clonotype has more than one count but fewer than ten. The chain uses TRBV10-3 and TRBJ2-1; D gene ambiguous. Germline V gene data show CDR1 as ENHRY and CDR2 as SYGVKD. V was trimmed by 2 bases and J by 4 bases, leaving 24 bases between them. The CDR3 sequence is 19 residues long. Written as DNA, the CDR3 is TGTGCCATCAGTGAGAGGGCCTTGGGGTCGAATTCCGTTTACAATGAGCAGTTCTTC. Protein: CAISERALGSNSVYNEQFF.

In its sample, this clonotype was seen once. Being one base from a much bigger clone, this may be a read error. The chain uses TRBV6-2 or TRBV6-3 and TRBJ1-1; D ambiguous. In germline, CDR1 is MNHEY, CDR2 SVGEGT. The CDR3 runs to 13 residues. Between the trimmed V and J ends, which lost 2 bases and 9 bases, there was a span of 13 bases. The CDR3 coding sequence is TGTGCCAGCAGTTACGGTGGGTGGACTAAAGCTTTCTTT. It yields the protein CASSYGGWTKAFF.

This clonotype was detected only a few times. The chain couples TRBV7-2 to TRBJ2-7, with no clear D. CDR3 length: 14 residues. From germline, CDR1 is SGHTA and CDR2 FQGNSA. The germline V and J ends were trimmed by 1 base and 9 bases, with 16 bases remaining between them. The CDR3 reads CASSLGSAATRQYF. The CDR3 bases are TGTGCCAGCAGCTTAGGCAGTGCCGCAACTCGGCAGTACTTC.

This clonotype was seen many times. The chain joins TRBV5-1 to TRBJ2-7; no firm D call. The CDR3 is made up of 14 amino acids. Germline V gene lookup returns CDR1 SGHRS and CDR2 YFSETQ. V was cut by 4 bases and J by 3 bases, with 14 bases left in between. The CDR3 here is CASSRVDPGYEQYF. For the CDR3, the DNA is TGCGCCAGCAGCCGGGTGGACCCGGGCTACGAGCAGTACTTC.

This clonotype was seen ten or more times. In DNA form, the CDR3 reads TGTGCCAGCAGCAAAAGAGGGGTAGCGGGAGACGGAGACACGCAGTATTTT. As protein: CASSKRGVAGDGDTQYF. The chain joins TRBV7-2 to TRBJ2-3; the match to TRBD2 covers 9 bases. The CDR3 runs 17 residues. V shed 5 bases and J 9 bases; nucleotides not matched to a gene: 18. Per germline, CDR1 SGHTA and CDR2 FQGNSA.

This clonotype has a count of ten or more. The chain is built from TRBV10-2 and TRBJ1-4; no definite D call. Germline V gene sequence: CDR1 WSHSY, CDR2 SAAADI. The CDR3 runs to 14 residues. The V end was cut by 5 bases, the J end by 8 bases, with 15 bases between. DNA of the CDR3: TGCGCCAGCAGTCAGACACAGATGGGAGAAAAACTGTTTTTT. Its protein is CASSQTQMGEKLFF.

This clonotype was seen many times. The rearrangement links TRBV9 to TRBJ2-1; maybe TRBD1 (5 bases). Trimming took off 2 bases at V and 9 bases at J, with 9 bases between the two ends. This CDR3 is built from 12 residues. In germline, CDR1 is SGDLS, CDR2 YYNGEE. CDR3: CASSVQGSEQFF. CDR3 in DNA: TGTGCCAGCAGCGTTCAGGGCAGTGAGCAGTTCTTC.